A selection of T cell receptor beta chains follows, all from one sample in a study of CD8+ T cells in alopecia areata. Profiled with immunoSEQ multiplex PCR; TCRdb holds only in-frame clones, not every one. The table records some 180,000 clones, roughly 60% of them present only once. The source was CD4+ T cells sorted from blood, collected at week 0. The receptors here all came from a human donor with alopecia areata. The CDR3 runs from the conserved cysteine through the conserved F or W. The D gene is left open where the match is weak. Some rows mark clone size as missing; the rest say once, few, many or name a class of expanded clone.

D gene | J gene | clone size | V gene | CDR3 protein | CDR3 DNA
. | TRBJ1-2 | many | TRBV2 | CASNQDLGDGYTF | TGTGCCAGCAATCAGGACCTCGGGGATGGCTACACCTTC
. | TRBJ1-2 | few | TRBV9 | CASSVGYGYTF | TGTGCCAGCAGCGTAGGTTATGGCTACACCTTC
. | TRBJ2-7 | few | TRBV7-3 | CASSLDEGITYEQYF | TGTGCCAGCAGCTTAGATGAAGGGATCACCTACGAGCAGTACTTC
TRBD2 | TRBJ2-7 | . | TRBV4-3 | CASSQDLAGAYEQYF | TGCGCCAGCAGCCAAGATCTGGCGGGGGCCTACGAGCAGTACTTC
. | TRBJ2-5 | . | TRBV2 | CASSEASRRETQYF | TGTGCCAGCAGTGAAGCGAGCAGAAGAGAGACCCAGTACTTC
TRBD1 | TRBJ2-7 | . | TRBV11-2 | CASSRPGTGSYEQYF | TGTGCCAGCAGCCGCCCGGGGACAGGCTCCTACGAGCAGTACTTC
TRBD2 | TRBJ2-1 | . | TRBV11-2 | CASSHHPSGGYNEQFF | TGTGCCAGCAGCCACCACCCTAGCGGGGGCTACAATGAGCAGTTCTTC
. | TRBJ1-2 | . | TRBV5-6 | CASSLGTDNYGYTF | TGTGCCAGCAGCCTGGGGACGGACAACTATGGCTACACCTTC
. | TRBJ1-1 | few | TRBV6-5 | CASSKLNTEAFF | TGTGCCAGCAGTAAACTGAACACTGAAGCTTTCTTT
TRBD1 | TRBJ2-1 | . | TRBV18 | CASSPREGQYNEQFF | TGTGCCAGCTCACCTCGTGAGGGACAGTACAATGAGCAGTTCTTC
. | TRBJ2-3 | . | TRBV7-2 | CASSVTRTDTQYF | TGTGCCAGCAGCGTTACTAGGACTGATACGCAGTATTTT
. | TRBJ2-7 | . | TRBV2 | CASSVTVSYEQYF | TGTGCCAGCAGTGTCACGGTCTCCTACGAGCAGTACTTC
. | TRBJ2-7 | few | TRBV29-1 | CSVEIGRVHEQYF | TGCAGCGTTGAAATTGGCAGGGTCCACGAGCAGTACTTC
. | TRBJ2-6 | . | TRBV9 | CASSVTGANVLTF | TGTGCCAGCAGCGTAACCGGGGCCAACGTCCTGACTTTC